This T cell receptor beta chain was identified in a study of T cell responses to AZD1222 COVID-19 vaccine. Study-wide background: Investigators merged groups given second doses at roughly 4 or roughly 12 weeks. Study results and limitations: After two AZD1222 doses, spike-specific TCR breadth and depth rose versus day 0. Donors were mostly white British, more females; clonal diversity possibly underestimated. It was only a handful of AZD1222 recipients who were seropositive at baseline.

V was cut by 7 bases and J by 4 bases, with 19 bases left in between. Germline lookup yields CDR1 SNHLY and CDR2 FYNNEI. The CDR3 contains 15 residues. As regards this clone: Its specificity is not known.

The repertoire was sequenced with immunoSEQ multiplex PCR; TCRdb's copy has only in-frame clones and lacks some. The table lists more than 70,000 clones, about 90% of them singletons. The source was peripheral blood, collected on day 0 of AZD1222 vaccination. The receptor was derived from an adult in good health. This chain connects TRBV2 to TRBJ1-2; the D is unclear. The CDR3 DNA reads TGTGCCAGCACCTTAACTAGGGCGCGGAGCTATGGCTACACCTTC. Its protein product is CASTLTRARSYGYTF.